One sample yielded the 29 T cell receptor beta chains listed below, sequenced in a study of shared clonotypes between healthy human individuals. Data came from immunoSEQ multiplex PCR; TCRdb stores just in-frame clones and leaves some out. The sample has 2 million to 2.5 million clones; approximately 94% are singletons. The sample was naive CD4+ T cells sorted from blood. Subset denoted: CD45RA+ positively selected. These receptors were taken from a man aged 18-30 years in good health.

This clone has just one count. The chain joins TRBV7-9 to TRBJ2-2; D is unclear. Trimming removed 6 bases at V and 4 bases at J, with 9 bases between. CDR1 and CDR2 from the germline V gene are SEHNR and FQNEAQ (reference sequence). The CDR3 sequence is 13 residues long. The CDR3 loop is CASRPTGTGELFF. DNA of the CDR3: TGTGCCAGCAGGCCGACGGGCACCGGGGAGCTGTTTTTT.

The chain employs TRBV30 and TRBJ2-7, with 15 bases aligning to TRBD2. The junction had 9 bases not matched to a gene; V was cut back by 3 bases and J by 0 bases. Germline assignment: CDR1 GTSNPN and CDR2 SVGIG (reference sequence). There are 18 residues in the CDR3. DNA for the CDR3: TGTGCCTGGAGCGAAAAAGGGACTAGCGGGAGGAGCTCCTACGAGCAGTACTTC. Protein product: CAWSEKGTSGRSSYEQYF. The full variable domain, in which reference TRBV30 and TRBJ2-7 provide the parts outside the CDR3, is SQTIHQWPATLVQPVGSPLSLECTVEGTSNPNLYWYRQAAGRGLQLLFYSVGIGQISSEVPQNLSASRPQDRQFILSSKKLLLSDSGFYLCAWSEKGTSGRSSYEQYFGPGTRLTVT.

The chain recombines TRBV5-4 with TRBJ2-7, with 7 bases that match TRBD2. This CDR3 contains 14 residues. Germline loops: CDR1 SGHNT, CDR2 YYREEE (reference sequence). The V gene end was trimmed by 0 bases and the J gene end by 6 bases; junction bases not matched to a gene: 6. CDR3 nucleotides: TGTGCCAGCAGCTTGGGGACGGGGGGTTTCGAGCAGTACTTC. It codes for CASSLGTGGFEQYF.

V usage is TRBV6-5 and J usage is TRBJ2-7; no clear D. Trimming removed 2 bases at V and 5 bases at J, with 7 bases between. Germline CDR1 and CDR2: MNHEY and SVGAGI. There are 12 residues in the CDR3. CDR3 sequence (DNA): TGTGCCAGCAGTTACAGGCCCCACGAGCAGTACTTC. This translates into CASSYRPHEQYF.

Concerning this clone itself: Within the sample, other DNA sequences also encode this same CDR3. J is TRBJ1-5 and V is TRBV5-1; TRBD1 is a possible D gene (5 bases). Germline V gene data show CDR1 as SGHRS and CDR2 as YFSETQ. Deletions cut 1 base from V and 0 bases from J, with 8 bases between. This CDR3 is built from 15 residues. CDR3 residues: CASSLTGISNQPQHF. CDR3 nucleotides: TGCGCCAGCAGCTTGACAGGAATTAGCAATCAGCCCCAGCATTTT. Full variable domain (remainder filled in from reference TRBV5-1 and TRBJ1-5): KAGVTQTPRYLIKTRGQQVTLSCSPISGHRSVSWYQQTPGQGLQFLFEYFSETQRNKGNFPGRFSGRQFSNSRSEMNVSTLELGDSALYLCASSLTGISNQPQHFGDGTRLSIL.

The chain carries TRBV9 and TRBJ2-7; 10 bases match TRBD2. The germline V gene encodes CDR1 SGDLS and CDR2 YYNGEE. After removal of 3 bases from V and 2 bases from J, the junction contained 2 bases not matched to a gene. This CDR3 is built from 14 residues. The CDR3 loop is CASSETSGPYEQYF. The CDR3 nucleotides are TGTGCCAGCAGCGAGACTAGCGGGCCCTACGAGCAGTACTTC. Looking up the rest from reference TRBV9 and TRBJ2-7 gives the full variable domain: DSGVTQTPKHLITATGQRVTLRCSPRSGDLSVYWYQQSLDQGLQFLIQYYNGEERAKGNILERFSAQQFPDLHSELNLSSLELGDSALYFCASSETSGPYEQYFGPGTRLTVT.

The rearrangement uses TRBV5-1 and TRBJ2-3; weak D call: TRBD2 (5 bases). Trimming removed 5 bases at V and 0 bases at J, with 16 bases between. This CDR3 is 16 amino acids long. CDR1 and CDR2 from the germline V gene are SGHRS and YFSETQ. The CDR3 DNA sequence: TGCGCCAGCAGGCGGGCCCCTGATGGGAGCACAGATACGCAGTATTTT. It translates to CASRRAPDGSTDTQYF.

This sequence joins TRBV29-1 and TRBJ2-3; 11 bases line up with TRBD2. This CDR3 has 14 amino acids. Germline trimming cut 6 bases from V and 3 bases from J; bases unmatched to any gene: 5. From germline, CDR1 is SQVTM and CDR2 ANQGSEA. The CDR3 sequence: CSVAGLAETDTQYF. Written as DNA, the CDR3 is TGCAGCGTGGCGGGACTAGCGGAAACAGATACGCAGTATTTT.

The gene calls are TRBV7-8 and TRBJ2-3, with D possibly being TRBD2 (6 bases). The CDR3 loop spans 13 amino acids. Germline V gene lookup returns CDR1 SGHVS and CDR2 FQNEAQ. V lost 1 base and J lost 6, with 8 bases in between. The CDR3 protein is CASSLGGADTQYF. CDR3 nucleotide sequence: TGTGCCAGCAGCTTAGGCGGGGCTGATACGCAGTATTTT.

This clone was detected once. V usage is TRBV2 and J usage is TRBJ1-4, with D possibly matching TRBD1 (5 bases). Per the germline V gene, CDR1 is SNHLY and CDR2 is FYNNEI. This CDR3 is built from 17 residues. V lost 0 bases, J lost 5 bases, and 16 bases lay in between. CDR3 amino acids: CASSEAGPRSANEKLFF. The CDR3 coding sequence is TGTGCCAGCAGTGAAGCGGGGCCAAGGTCGGCGAATGAAAAACTGTTTTTT.

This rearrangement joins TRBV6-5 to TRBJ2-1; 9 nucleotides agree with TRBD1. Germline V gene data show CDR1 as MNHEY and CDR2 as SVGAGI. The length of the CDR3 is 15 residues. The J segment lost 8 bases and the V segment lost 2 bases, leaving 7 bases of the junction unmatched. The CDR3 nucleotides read TGTGCCAGCAGTTACCTAGGGGACAGGGAGTATGAGCAGTTCTTC. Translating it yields CASSYLGDREYEQFF.

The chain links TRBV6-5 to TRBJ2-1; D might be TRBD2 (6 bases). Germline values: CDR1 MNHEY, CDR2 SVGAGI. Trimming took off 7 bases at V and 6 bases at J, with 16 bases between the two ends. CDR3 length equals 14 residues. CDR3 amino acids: CASTPFAGRNEQFF. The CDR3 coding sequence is TGTGCCAGCACGCCCTTCGCGGGACGCAATGAGCAGTTCTTC.

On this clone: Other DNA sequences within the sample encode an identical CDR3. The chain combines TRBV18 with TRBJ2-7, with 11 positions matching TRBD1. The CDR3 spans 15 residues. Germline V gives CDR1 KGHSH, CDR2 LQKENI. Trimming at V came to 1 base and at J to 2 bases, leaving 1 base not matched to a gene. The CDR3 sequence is CASSPLGQGAYEQYF. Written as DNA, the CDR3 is TGTGCCAGCTCACCACTGGGACAGGGGGCCTACGAGCAGTACTTC.

CDR3 nucleotide sequence: TGTGCCAGCAGTGAAGCGCAGACTAGCGGGAGGTACGGGACCCAGTACTTC. Its protein product is CASSEAQTSGRYGTQYF. The chain has TRBV6-1 and TRBJ2-5, with 13 bases aligning to TRBD2. Unmatched junction bases numbered 8, after V lost 0 bases and J lost 7 bases. The CDR3 spans 17 residues. Germline values: CDR1 MNHNS, CDR2 SASEGT.

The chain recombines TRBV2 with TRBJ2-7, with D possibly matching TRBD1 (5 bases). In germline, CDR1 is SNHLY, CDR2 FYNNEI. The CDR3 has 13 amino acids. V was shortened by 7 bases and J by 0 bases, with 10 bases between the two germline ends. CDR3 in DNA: TGTGCCAGCACAGCAGGGATCTCCTACGAGCAGTACTTC. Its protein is CASTAGISYEQYF.

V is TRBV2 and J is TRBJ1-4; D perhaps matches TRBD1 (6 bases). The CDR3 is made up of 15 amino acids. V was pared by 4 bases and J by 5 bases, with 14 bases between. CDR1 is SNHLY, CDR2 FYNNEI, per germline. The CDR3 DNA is TGTGCCAGCAGTGCACAGGGACTTTGGAATGAAAAACTGTTTTTT. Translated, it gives CASSAQGLWNEKLFF.

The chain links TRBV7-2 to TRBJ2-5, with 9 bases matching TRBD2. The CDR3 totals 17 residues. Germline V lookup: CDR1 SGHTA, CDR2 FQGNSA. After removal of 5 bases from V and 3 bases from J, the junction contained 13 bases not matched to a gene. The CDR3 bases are TGTGCCAGCAGCCTACTCTTCGCGGGGGGGCCGGAAGAGACCCAGTACTTC. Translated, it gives CASSLLFAGGPEETQYF.

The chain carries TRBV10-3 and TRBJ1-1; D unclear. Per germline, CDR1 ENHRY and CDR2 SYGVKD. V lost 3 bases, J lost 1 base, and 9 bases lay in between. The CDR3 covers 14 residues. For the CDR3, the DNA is TGTGCCATCAGTGATGCCCGGCAGAACACTGAAGCTTTCTTT. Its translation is CAISDARQNTEAFF.

CDR3 in DNA: TGTGCCTGGAGTGTTGGGCCTAATGAAAAACTGTTTTTT. Amino acids: CAWSVGPNEKLFF. This chain links TRBV30 with TRBJ1-4; D gene uncertain. Germline CDR1 reads GTSNPN; CDR2 reads SVGIG (reference sequence). CDR3 size: 13 residues. V lost 0 bases, J lost 3 bases, and 5 bases lay in between.

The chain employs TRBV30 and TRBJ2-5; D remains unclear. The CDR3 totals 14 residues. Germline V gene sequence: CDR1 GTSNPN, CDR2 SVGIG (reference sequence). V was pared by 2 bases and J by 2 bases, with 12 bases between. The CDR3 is CAWSSGYPQETQYF. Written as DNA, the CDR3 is TGTGCCTGGAGTTCCGGATACCCTCAAGAGACCCAGTACTTC.

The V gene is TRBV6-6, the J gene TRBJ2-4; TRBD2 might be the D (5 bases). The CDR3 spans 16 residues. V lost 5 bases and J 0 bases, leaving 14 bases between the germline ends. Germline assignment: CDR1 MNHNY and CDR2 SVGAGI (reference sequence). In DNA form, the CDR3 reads TGTGCCAGCAGTACCCCCAGCGGACTAGCCAAAAACATTCAGTACTTC. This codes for CASSTPSGLAKNIQYF.

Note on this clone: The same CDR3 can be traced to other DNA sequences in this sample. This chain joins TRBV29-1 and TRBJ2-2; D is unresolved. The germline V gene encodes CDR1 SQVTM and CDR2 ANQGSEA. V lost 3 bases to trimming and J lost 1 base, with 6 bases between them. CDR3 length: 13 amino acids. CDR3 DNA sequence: TGCAGCGTTGACAAAGGGAACACCGGGGAGCTGTTTTTT. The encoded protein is CSVDKGNTGELFF.

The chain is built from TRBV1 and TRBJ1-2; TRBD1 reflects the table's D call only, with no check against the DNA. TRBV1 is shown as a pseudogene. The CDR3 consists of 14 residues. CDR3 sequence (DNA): TGCACCAGCAGAAACAGGGGATCGAGCTATGGCTACACCTTC. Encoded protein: CTSRNRGSSYGYTF.

The DNA for the CDR3 is TGTGCCAGCAGCATGCCGGGACGGTATAACTATGGCTACACCTTC. Its protein is CASSMPGRYNYGYTF. The rearrangement uses TRBV9 and TRBJ1-2, with D perhaps matching TRBD1 (5 bases). Germline lookup yields CDR1 SGDLS and CDR2 YYNGEE. The CDR3 totals 15 residues. Trimming left V 4 bases short and J 1 base short, with 14 bases between.

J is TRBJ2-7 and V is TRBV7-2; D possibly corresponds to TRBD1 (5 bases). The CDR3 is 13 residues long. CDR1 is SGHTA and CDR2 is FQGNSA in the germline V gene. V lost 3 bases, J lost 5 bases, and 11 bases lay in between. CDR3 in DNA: TGTGCCAGCAGCTTTGTCACAGGCGACGAGCAGTACTTC. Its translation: CASSFVTGDEQYF.

CDR3 residues: CASSARQERGTDTQYF. CDR3 bases: TGTGCCAGCAGCGCCCGACAGGAGAGGGGGACAGATACGCAGTATTTT. This chain uses TRBV9 with TRBJ2-3; TRBD1 might be the D (6 bases). Germline assignment: CDR1 SGDLS and CDR2 YYNGEE. With 3 bases removed from V and 3 bases from J, the gap between germline ends came to 17 bases. This CDR3 spans 16 amino acids.

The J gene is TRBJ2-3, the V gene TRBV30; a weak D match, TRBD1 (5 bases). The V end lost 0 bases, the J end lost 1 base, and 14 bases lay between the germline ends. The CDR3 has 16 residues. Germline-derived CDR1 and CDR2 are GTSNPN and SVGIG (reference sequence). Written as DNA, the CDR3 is TGTGCCTGGAGTGTAGGGGCATCAACTCGCACAGATACGCAGTATTTT. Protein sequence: CAWSVGASTRTDTQYF.

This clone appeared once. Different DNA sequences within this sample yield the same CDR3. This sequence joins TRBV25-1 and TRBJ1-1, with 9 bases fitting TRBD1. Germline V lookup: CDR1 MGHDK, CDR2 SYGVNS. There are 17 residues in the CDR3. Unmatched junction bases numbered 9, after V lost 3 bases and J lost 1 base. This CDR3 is CASSEPTGTGTNTEAFF. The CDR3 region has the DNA TGTGCCAGCAGTGAGCCAACCGGGACAGGGACGAACACTGAAGCTTTCTTT.

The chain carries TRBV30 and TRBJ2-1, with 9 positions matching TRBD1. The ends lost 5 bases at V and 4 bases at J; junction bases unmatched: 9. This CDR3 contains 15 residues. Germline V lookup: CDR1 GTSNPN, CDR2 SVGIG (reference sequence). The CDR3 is CAWGLGTGSYNEQFF. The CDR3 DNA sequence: TGTGCCTGGGGGCTAGGGACAGGGTCGTACAATGAGCAGTTCTTC.